The 20 T cell receptor beta chains in this list originate from one sample, sequenced in a study of blood T cell repertoires in COVID-19. Generated by immunoSEQ multiplex PCR, the TCRdb table keeps only in-frame clones and is missing some. The table shows roughly 140,000 clones, with around 83% occurring only once. Sequencing was carried out using peripheral blood. These receptors were collected from a woman aged 55-70 years with COVID-19, enrolled during active disease.

The chain combines TRBV11-2 with TRBJ2-5, with a tentative D call TRBD1 (6 bases). Trimming pared 0 bases from V and 0 bases from J, leaving 23 bases between. Germline lookup yields CDR1 SGHAT and CDR2 FQNNGV. This CDR3 contains 20 residues. The CDR3 loop reads CASSLDGRGRVRGYQETQYF. The CDR3, as DNA: TGTGCCAGCAGCTTAGATGGGCGTGGTAGGGTCAGGGGATACCAAGAGACCCAGTACTTC.

This chain connects TRBV10-3 to TRBJ1-1; maybe TRBD1 (6 bases). The CDR3 has 16 residues. The germline CDR1 and CDR2 sequences are ENHRY and SYGVKD. Trimming removed 4 bases at V and 0 bases at J, with 15 bases between. CDR3 bases: TGTGCCATCAGTGGGGGACAATCAGCGGTGAACACTGAAGCTTTCTTT. Its protein product is CAISGGQSAVNTEAFF.

The rearrangement joins TRBV7-8 to TRBJ1-2; no clear D gene. The ends were cut back, 1 base at V and 4 bases at J, with 10 bases in the middle. Germline V gene lookup returns CDR1 SGHVS and CDR2 FQNEAQ. This CDR3 comprises 14 residues. In nucleotides, the CDR3 is TGTGCCAGCAGCTTAGGAGGGTTTTCCTATGGCTACACCTTC. Protein: CASSLGGFSYGYTF.

The J gene is TRBJ1-2, the V gene TRBV9; 9 bases line up with TRBD1. The V gene's germline CDR1 is SGDLS and CDR2 YYNGEE. V shed 5 bases and J 5 bases; nucleotides not matched to a gene: 4. The CDR3 is 13 residues long. The CDR3 region is CASSRQGGYGYTF. The CDR3 DNA sequence: TGTGCCAGCAGTCGACAGGGGGGATATGGCTACACCTTC.

The chain couples TRBV2 to TRBJ1-4, with 7 nucleotides matching TRBD1. The CDR3 runs to 15 residues. With 7 bases clipped from V and 2 bases from J, the junction kept 7 bases outside the gene matches. Germline assignment: CDR1 SNHLY and CDR2 FYNNEI. CDR3 nucleotide sequence: TGTGCCAGCAACCGGGACAGATACACTAATGAAAAACTGTTTTTT. Amino acid sequence: CASNRDRYTNEKLFF.

The sample holds one count of this clone. The chain combines TRBV4-1 with TRBJ1-1; 8 bases align to TRBD1. Germline V gene lookup returns CDR1 MGHRA and CDR2 YSYEKL. The CDR3 extends over 15 amino acids. V dropped 4 bases and J dropped 4; count of bases not matched to a gene: 8. The CDR3 nucleotides are TGCGCCAGCAGCCGAGACAGGGGAGGGCTCACTGAAGCTTTCTTT. It encodes CASSRDRGGLTEAFF.

V usage is TRBV6-6 and J usage is TRBJ1-4, with D maybe TRBD1 (6 bases). Per germline, CDR1 MNHNY and CDR2 SVGAGI (reference sequence). The CDR3 has 16 residues. Trimming took 5 bases from V and 3 from J, leaving 16 bases between them. The CDR3 DNA is TGTGCCAGCAGTCATCCTAACAGGGCGGCTAATGAAAAACTGTTTTTT. Protein sequence: CASSHPNRAANEKLFF.

The rearrangement links TRBV3-1 (or the pseudogene TRBV3-2) to TRBJ1-1; D unresolved. CDR3 length: 15 residues. V was shortened by 0 bases and J by 1 base, with 9 bases between the two germline ends. Germline V gene lookup returns CDR1 LGHDT and CDR2 YNNKEL (reference sequence). The CDR3 loop is CASSQDPRWNTEAFF. The CDR3 DNA sequence: TGTGCCAGCAGCCAAGATCCCAGGTGGAACACTGAAGCTTTCTTT.

This chain joins TRBV18 and TRBJ2-1, with 7 bases identical to TRBD2. Trimming removed 2 bases from V and 7 bases from J; junction bases left unmatched: 8. The CDR3 covers 15 residues. CDR1 and CDR2 (germline): KGHSH, LQKENI. The CDR3 protein is CASSPGEGVQNEQFF. The CDR3 DNA reads TGTGCCAGCTCACCAGGGGAGGGAGTACAAAATGAGCAGTTCTTC.

V gene TRBV5-6 combines with J gene TRBJ2-2; possible D gene TRBD2, 6 bases. V lost 3 bases and J 6 bases, leaving 15 bases between the germline ends. Per germline, CDR1 SGHDT and CDR2 YYEEEE. This CDR3 region has 15 residues. The CDR3, as DNA: TGTGCCAGCAGCTCCTTTGGGCGGGGCTCCGGGGAGCTGTTTTTT. The encoded protein is CASSSFGRGSGELFF.

The genes are TRBV15 and TRBJ2-3; 7 bases agree with TRBD2. CDR1 and CDR2 (germline): LNHNV, YYDKDF (reference sequence). The CDR3 consists of 17 residues. V lost 3 bases and J lost 2; bases outside the gene matches: 11. The CDR3 here is CATSSKRTGGNTDTQYF. In nucleotides, the CDR3 is TGTGCCACCAGCAGTAAAAGAACGGGGGGAAACACAGATACGCAGTATTTT.

This rearrangement joins TRBV3-1 (or the pseudogene TRBV3-2) to TRBJ2-7, with D possibly matching TRBD2 (6 bases). V was cut by 5 bases and J by 2 bases, with 16 bases left in between. CDR1 is LGHDT and CDR2 is YNNKEL in the germline V gene (reference sequence). The CDR3 loop spans 15 amino acids. The CDR3: CASSVTASATYEQYF. The CDR3 DNA sequence: TGTGCCAGCAGCGTAACCGCTAGCGCGACCTACGAGCAGTACTTC.

The rearrangement uses TRBV27 and TRBJ2-7; D is ambiguous. Germline V lookup: CDR1 MNHEY, CDR2 SMNVEV (reference sequence). V was shortened by 3 bases and J by 6 bases, with 12 bases between the two germline ends. The CDR3 spans 13 residues. CDR3 region: CASSFHLPGEQYF. In DNA, the CDR3 is TGTGCCAGCAGTTTCCACCTCCCAGGCGAGCAGTACTTC.

V usage is TRBV11-2 and J usage is TRBJ1-2; the D is unclear. The germline V gene has CDR1 SGHAT and CDR2 FQNNGV. V was shortened by 2 bases and J by 5 bases, with 12 bases between the two germline ends. There are 14 residues in the CDR3. The chain's CDR3 is CASSLHQTPYGYTF. CDR3 nucleotide sequence: TGTGCCAGCAGCTTACACCAGACACCTTATGGCTACACCTTC.

The table lists this clone with a few counts. The chain has TRBV15 and TRBJ2-5; the D gene is possibly TRBD2 (6 bases). Deletions cut 0 bases from V and 5 bases from J, with 10 bases between. CDR1 and CDR2 (germline): LNHNV, YYDKDF (reference sequence). The CDR3 length is 14 residues. CDR3 in amino acids: CATSRDFGGETQYF. The DNA for the CDR3 is TGTGCCACCAGCAGAGATTTCGGAGGGGAGACCCAGTACTTC.

The V and J genes are TRBV6-1 and TRBJ1-1; D not certain. The V gene's germline CDR1 is MNHNS and CDR2 SASEGT. There are 15 residues in the CDR3. Trimming stripped 1 base from V and 1 base from J, with 10 bases between. CDR3 bases: TGTGCCAGCAGTGAAGGCTCACGGAGGAACACTGAAGCTTTCTTT. Amino acid sequence: CASSEGSRRNTEAFF.

The V gene is TRBV14, the J gene TRBJ1-1; 10 bases are a match to TRBD1. Germline V gives CDR1 SGHDN, CDR2 FVKESK. The CDR3 runs 18 residues. After removal of 2 bases from V and 0 bases from J, the junction contained 9 bases not matched to a gene. The CDR3 reads CASSQRFWTGGMNTEAFF. DNA for the CDR3: TGTGCCAGCAGCCAACGTTTTTGGACAGGGGGGATGAACACTGAAGCTTTCTTT.

The chain has TRBV7-3 and TRBJ2-3; TRBD2 aligns across 7 bases. The CDR3 consists of 17 residues. The germline V gene has CDR1 SGHTA and CDR2 FQGTGA. V shed 1 base, J shed 3 bases, and the junction held 10 bases outside the gene matches. CDR3 amino acids: CASSLNPGLVGTDTQYF. The CDR3 DNA sequence: TGTGCCAGCAGCTTAAACCCCGGACTAGTAGGTACAGATACGCAGTATTTT.

This clone has a handful of counts. This chain joins TRBV15 and TRBJ1-4; D uncertain. The germline V and J ends were trimmed by 2 bases and 4 bases, with 11 bases remaining between them. In germline, CDR1 is LNHNV, CDR2 YYDKDF (reference sequence). The CDR3 has 15 residues. Written as DNA, the CDR3 is TGTGCCACCAGCAGATTGAGGCAGCGTAATGAAAAACTGTTTTTT. As protein: CATSRLRQRNEKLFF.

In DNA form, the CDR3 reads TGTGCCAGCAGCCTGATAGGTAGCTTGCAAGAGACCCAGTACTTC. Amino acid sequence: CASSLIGSLQETQYF. This sequence joins TRBV3-1 (or the pseudogene TRBV3-2) and TRBJ2-5; no reliable D call. CDR1 is LGHDT and CDR2 is YNNKEL in the germline V gene (reference sequence). The CDR3 has 15 residues. V lost 4 bases and J 2 bases, leaving 14 bases between the germline ends.